This entry lists 18 T cell receptor beta chains sequenced from one sample in a study of blood T cell repertoires in COVID-19. This table comes from immunoSEQ multiplex PCR, and its TCRdb copy is limited to in-frame clones, with some not included. The table records 200,000 to 250,000 clones, approximately 90% of them present only once. Material: peripheral blood. All receptors derive from a woman in her fifties or sixties with COVID-19, enrolled during active disease.

The rearrangement links TRBV10-2 to TRBJ2-3, with a tentative D call TRBD2 (7 bases). CDR1 WSHSY and CDR2 SAAADI come from the germline V gene. V lost 3 bases to trimming and J lost 1 base, with 14 bases between them. The CDR3 is made up of 16 amino acids. The CDR3 is CASSEKGRGGTDTQYF. The DNA of the CDR3 is TGCGCCAGCAGTGAAAAGGGGAGGGGGGGCACAGATACGCAGTATTTT.

The chain employs TRBV28 and TRBJ2-2; D uncertain. Germline CDR1 is MDHEN and CDR2 is SYDVKM. This CDR3 is built from 14 residues. Trimming removed 3 bases at V and 7 bases at J, with 12 bases between. The CDR3 spells CASSFLHLIGELFF. The CDR3 DNA reads as TGTGCCAGCAGTTTCCTGCACCTAATCGGGGAGCTGTTTTTT. The variable domain in full, completed from reference TRBV28 and TRBJ2-2, reads DVKVTQSSRYLVKRTGEKVFLECVQDMDHENMFWYRQDPGLGLRLIYFSYDVKMKEKGDIPEGYSVSREKKERFSLILESASTNQTSMYLCASSFLHLIGELFFGEGSRLTVL.

The V call is TRBV6-5, the J call TRBJ1-5; a weak D match, TRBD1 (6 bases). V lost 6 bases, J lost 5 bases, and 11 bases lay in between. This CDR3 is built from 13 residues. Germline V gives CDR1 MNHEY, CDR2 SVGAGI. The CDR3 DNA reads as TGTGCCAGCAGGGCGGACAGAGATCAGCCCCAGCATTTT. Its protein product is CASRADRDQPQHF.

The V gene is TRBV4-3, the J gene TRBJ2-7; TRBD2 is a possible D gene (6 bases). There are 16 residues in the CDR3. The germline CDR1 and CDR2 sequences are LGHNA and YSLEER. The germline V and J ends were trimmed by 3 bases and 1 base, with 16 bases remaining between them. The CDR3 DNA follows: TGCGCCAGCAGCCAGGCCAGGACGGCGGGATCCTACGAGCAGTACTTC. Protein: CASSQARTAGSYEQYF.

The chain recombines TRBV11-1 with TRBJ2-7, with TRBD1 identical over 9 bases. This CDR3 spans 14 amino acids. V gave up 3 bases and J gave up 3 bases; unmatched junction bases: 3. Germline CDR1 and CDR2: SGHAT and FQDESV (reference sequence). In nucleotides, the CDR3 is TGTGCCAGCAGCTTCCGGACAGGGGTCTACGAGCAGTACTTC. This encodes CASSFRTGVYEQYF.

The V gene is TRBV27, the J gene TRBJ1-6; D gene unclear. CDR1 and CDR2 from the germline V gene are MNHEY and SMNVEV (reference sequence). CDR3 size: 15 residues. V was trimmed by 8 bases and J by 0 bases, leaving 11 bases between them. CDR3 loop: CASCPFSSYNSPLHF. CDR3 nucleotide sequence: TGTGCCAGCTGCCCCTTTAGCTCCTATAATTCACCCCTCCACTTT.

The chain has TRBV5-1 and TRBJ2-6, with TRBD1 identical over 7 bases. Per germline, CDR1 SGHRS and CDR2 YFSETQ. The trim removed 4 bases at V and 0 bases at J, leaving 13 bases unmatched. The CDR3 runs to 19 residues. The CDR3 DNA is TGCGCCAGCAGCCCCCGGGACAGCTCACCTGGCTCTGGGGCCAACGTCCTGACTTTC. Translated, it gives CASSPRDSSPGSGANVLTF.

The chain joins TRBV5-4 to TRBJ2-5, with 7 bases aligning to TRBD1. Per the germline V gene, CDR1 is SGHNT and CDR2 is YYREEE (reference sequence). The CDR3 is 14 amino acids. Trimming took 1 base from V and 4 from J; bases not matched to a gene: 4. The CDR3 DNA follows: TGTGCCAGCAGCTTGCCTGCAGGGGGAGAGACCCAGTACTTC. Its translation: CASSLPAGGETQYF.

Points on this clone: The sample carries other DNA sequences with the same CDR3. The chain employs TRBV7-3 and TRBJ2-3; D remains ambiguous. V was cut by 6 bases and J by 0 bases, with 13 bases left in between. This CDR3 spans 15 amino acids. The germline gives CDR1 SGHTA, CDR2 FQGTGA. The DNA for the CDR3 is TGTGCCAGCAGTTCATCGGGTGGGAGCACAGATACGCAGTATTTT. Protein product: CASSSSGGSTDTQYF.

This chain connects TRBV27 to TRBJ2-7; 8 nucleotides align to TRBD1. J lost 2 bases, V lost 6 bases, and 12 bases had no gene match. Germline V CDR1 and CDR2: MNHEY, SMNVEV (reference sequence). This CDR3 contains 16 residues. The CDR3: CASRGRRQGYPYEQYV. The CDR3 DNA follows: TGTGCCAGCAGGGGGAGAAGACAGGGGTATCCCTACGAGCAGTACGTC.

V and J are TRBV9 and TRBJ2-2; possibly TRBD2 for D (5 bases). V gave up 2 bases and J gave up 0 bases, with 8 bases separating them. The CDR3 is made up of 15 amino acids. The germline gives CDR1 SGDLS, CDR2 YYNGEE. The CDR3 is CASSVRGTNTGELFF. The CDR3 nucleotides are TGTGCCAGCAGCGTTCGGGGAACGAACACCGGGGAGCTGTTTTTT.

The chain combines TRBV27 with TRBJ1-2; D is perhaps TRBD1 (5 bases). The CDR3 sequence is 12 residues long. Germline-derived CDR1 and CDR2 are MNHEY and SMNVEV (reference sequence). Trimming pared 6 bases from V and 8 bases from J, leaving 13 bases between. CDR3 nucleotide sequence: TGTGCCAGCAGAGGAGGGGAAGACGGCTACACCTTC. Translated: CASRGGEDGYTF.

The rearrangement joins TRBV20-1 to TRBJ1-1; D is undetermined. CDR3 length equals 11 residues. V gave up 6 bases and J gave up 5 bases, with 10 bases separating them. The V gene's germline CDR1 is DFQATT and CDR2 SNEGSKA (reference sequence). CDR3 region: CSAGEQTEAFF. As DNA, the CDR3 is TGCAGTGCCGGGGAACAGACTGAAGCTTTCTTT.

The chain uses TRBV3-1 (or the pseudogene TRBV3-2) and TRBJ1-4; D remains unclear. The CDR3 is 16 amino acids. V gave up 0 bases and J gave up 8 bases, with 16 bases separating them. Germline CDR1 and CDR2: LGHDT and YNNKEL (reference sequence). As DNA, the CDR3 is TGTGCCAGCAGCCAAGATGGTAAGGGCGGGAGCGAAAAACTGTTTTTT. Its translation: CASSQDGKGGSEKLFF.

V gene TRBV28 combines with J gene TRBJ2-2; possibly TRBD2 for D (6 bases). CDR3 length: 14 residues. Germline CDR1 reads MDHEN; CDR2 reads SYDVKM. V was pared by 3 bases and J by 6 bases, with 11 bases between. This CDR3 reads CASSFIRDSGELFF. CDR3 coding DNA: TGTGCCAGCAGTTTTATAAGGGACTCCGGGGAGCTGTTTTTT.

DNA of the CDR3: TGTGCCAGCAGTCTACAGGGGTTGGGTAATTCACCCCTCCACTTT. Residues: CASSLQGLGNSPLHF. This chain links TRBV28 with TRBJ1-6; 7 nucleotides match TRBD1. Trimming took 5 bases from V and 6 from J; bases not matched to a gene: 7. Germline loops: CDR1 MDHEN, CDR2 SYDVKM. The CDR3 has 15 amino acids. The variable domain in full, with the rest retrieved from reference TRBV28 and TRBJ1-6, is DVKVTQSSRYLVKRTGEKVFLECVQDMDHENMFWYRQDPGLGLRLIYFSYDVKMKEKGDIPEGYSVSREKKERFSLILESASTNQTSMYLCASSLQGLGNSPLHFGNGTRLTVT.

The gene calls are TRBV5-4 and TRBJ1-6; 11 bases line up with TRBD1. Germline values: CDR1 SGHNT, CDR2 YYREEE (reference sequence). J was trimmed by 7 bases and V by 3 bases; bases with no gene match: 3. The CDR3 runs to 15 residues. Here the CDR3 reads CASSSRTGGNSPLHF. CDR3 coding DNA: TGTGCCAGCAGCTCTCGGACAGGGGGCAATTCACCCCTCCACTTT.

The gene calls are TRBV28 and TRBJ2-1; D is perhaps TRBD1 (5 bases). CDR1 is MDHEN and CDR2 is SYDVKM in the germline V gene. Trimming stripped 6 bases from V and 2 bases from J, with 14 bases between. The CDR3 consists of 15 residues. The DNA of the CDR3 is TGTGCCAGCAGCAGACAGTTAGATACCTACAATGAGCAGTTCTTC. It codes for CASSRQLDTYNEQFF.